A selection of T cell receptor beta chains follows, all from one sample in a study of blood T cells in healthy people across ages. TCRdb reprocessed the 5' RACE reads with MiXCR, giving one entry per CDR3 protein. The sample has some 1.5 million distinct CDR3 sequences, 28% seen once; the top ten hold about 8%. The sequenced sample consisted of blood. These receptors were taken from a woman aged 30 to 39 in good health. Both conserved end residues are part of each CDR3. The D gene is left open where the match is weak. Part of the rows lack a size; the others show once, few, many or a class for expanded clones.

D,V,size,J,DNA,CDR3
TRBD1,TRBV3-1,.,TRBJ1-1,TGTGCCAGCAGCTTCGGACAGGAGAACACTGAAGCTTTCTTT,CASSFGQENTEAFF
TRBD1,TRBV4-2,few,TRBJ1-2,TGTGCCAGCAGCCAGGAACTTCAGGGGGAAGGCTACACCTTC,CASSQELQGEGYTF
TRBD2,TRBV5-1,.,TRBJ2-1,TGCGCCAGCAGCCCCCCAGGGAGCGGGGGGGCCGATGAGCAGTTCTTC,CASSPPGSGGADEQFF
.,TRBV10-3,.,TRBJ1-4,TGTGCCATCAGCGAAGTAGCAACTAATGAAAAACTGTTTTTT,CAISEVATNEKLFF
.,TRBV2,.,TRBJ2-3,TGTGCCAGCAGCGCCGGGACTGGCACAGATACGCAGTATTTT,CASSAGTGTDTQYF
TRBD1,TRBV5-1,many,TRBJ2-7,TGCGCCAGCAGCGGGAAGGACAGGGGTTACGAGCAGTACTTC,CASSGKDRGYEQYF
TRBD1,TRBV6-4,.,TRBJ2-1,TGTGCCAGCAGTGAAGGGACAGGGTTTGAGCAGTTCTTC,CASSEGTGFEQFF
TRBD2,TRBV3-1,once,TRBJ2-7,TGTGCCAGCAGCCCCATAGTACCGACTAGCGGGAGGCGGAATGAGCAGTACTTC,CASSPIVPTSGRRNEQYF
TRBD2,TRBV2,.,TRBJ2-1,TGTGCCAGCAGTGAATTTGGCGGGAGGGCCAATGAGCAGTTCTTC,CASSEFGGRANEQFF
TRBD2,TRBV20-1,.,TRBJ2-2,TGCAGTGCTGGAAGGGGGACTAGCGGGAGTATCGGGGAGCTGTTTTTT,CSAGRGTSGSIGELFF
.,TRBV20-1,few,TRBJ1-5,TGCAGTGCTAGAGAACAGGGACGTAGACAGCCCCAGCATTTT,CSAREQGRRQPQHF
.,TRBV7-6,.,TRBJ2-1,TGTGCCAGCAGCTTAAGAGTGGGGGGCCCGGGAAATGAGCAGTTCTTC,CASSLRVGGPGNEQFF
.,TRBV29-1,few,TRBJ1-1,TGCAGCGTCCAAAGAGACGACACTGAAGCTTTCTTT,CSVQRDDTEAFF
.,TRBV29-1,.,TRBJ1-2,TGCAGCGTTGTAGAGGGTCTGGGCTACACCTTC,CSVVEGLGYTF
TRBD1,TRBV30,few,TRBJ1-2,TGTGCCTGGACCGAAGGACAGGGGGCTGGCTACACCTTC,CAWTEGQGAGYTF
TRBD2,TRBV11-2,.,TRBJ2-1,TGTGCCAGCAGCCGGACTAGTTTGATCCATGAGCAGTTCTTC,CASSRTSLIHEQFF
TRBD1,TRBV5-1,few,TRBJ2-7,TGCGCCAGCACCGAGACAGGGGGGTCGATTAGCTCCTACGAGCAGTACTTC,CASTETGGSISSYEQYF
.,TRBV7-2,few,TRBJ2-7,TGTGCCAGCAGCCCCCCAGGAATACGATACGAGCAGTACTTC,CASSPPGIRYEQYF
.,TRBV5-5,.,TRBJ1-1,TGTGCCAGCAGCCCCTTCGAATTTCGGAGGGTGAACACTGAAGCTTTCTTT,CASSPFEFRRVNTEAFF
.,TRBV11-2,few,TRBJ2-7,TGTGCCAGCAGCTCAAGAGGGGAGACCCTCTACGAGCAGTACTTC,CASSSRGETLYEQYF
.,TRBV29-1,.,TRBJ1-2,TGCAGCGTCCTCCGGGTGTACTATGGCTACACCTTC,CSVLRVYYGYTF
.,TRBV7-9,.,TRBJ1-5,TGTGCCAGCAGCTTAGGTGGAGGGGGGGGACAGCCCCAGCATTTT,CASSLGGGGGQPQHF
.,TRBV9,.,TRBJ2-6,TGTGTCAGCTCCTCCTTCCTTGATTCTGGGGCCAACGTCCAGACTTTC,CVSSSFLDSGANVQTF
.,TRBV10-3,.,TRBJ1-3,TGTGCCATCAGTGAAATAACTGGAAACACCATATATTTT,CAISEITGNTIYF
.,TRBV20-1,.,TRBJ2-1,TGCAGTGCTAAAGTGGGGGGGACAGTAGACAATGAGCAGTTCTTC,CSAKVGGTVDNEQFF
.,TRBV6-2/TRBV6-3,few,TRBJ2-7,TGTGCCAGCAGTTATGCCTTTGGGATAGTGGGGGCAACCTACGAGCAGTACTTC,CASSYAFGIVGATYEQYF
TRBD1,TRBV20-1,once,TRBJ2-1,TGCGGACGGAGGACAGGGCAGAGCTCCTACAATGAGCAGTTCTTC,CGRRTGQSSYNEQFF
.,TRBV9,few,TRBJ2-3,TGTGCCAGCAGCGTAGCTCCCAGCTCTGGCACAGATACGCAGTATTTT,CASSVAPSSGTDTQYF
.,TRBV20-1,few,TRBJ2-1,TGCAGTGCTCATCCTACCGGCCAACCTTATTATGAGCAGTTCTTC,CSAHPTGQPYYEQFF
TRBD2,TRBV5-1,many,TRBJ2-1,TGCGCCAGCAGCTCGTCACTAGCGGGGGGTTACAATGAGCAGTTCTTC,CASSSSLAGGYNEQFF
.,TRBV5-1,few,TRBJ2-5,TGCGCCAGCAGCTTGGAGTGGATCCAAGAGACCCAGTACTTC,CASSLEWIQETQYF
TRBD1,TRBV27,many,TRBJ2-7,TGTGCCAGCAGTACCGGGACAGGGCTCTACGAGCAGTACTTC,CASSTGTGLYEQYF
.,TRBV7-3,many,TRBJ2-1,TGTGCCAGCAGCCCTACAGGGCTCAGCTCCTACAATGAGCAGTTCTTC,CASSPTGLSSYNEQFF
.,TRBV10-3,many,TRBJ1-4,TGTGCCATCAGTGTTGCGGTGGGGGAAAAACTGTTTTTT,CAISVAVGEKLFF
.,TRBV3-1,many,TRBJ2-7,TGTGCCAGCAGTCGAGGGGGATACGAGCAGTACTTC,CASSRGGYEQYF
.,TRBV7-3,.,TRBJ2-6,TGTGCCAGCAGCTTAAAGGCAGGGAGCGGGGCCAACGTCCTGACTTTC,CASSLKAGSGANVLTF
.,TRBV7-9,.,TRBJ1-2,TGTGCCAGCAGCCTCCTTGGGACCTTCTCTACGAGGTACACCTTC,CASSLLGTFSTRYTF
.,TRBV5-4,few,TRBJ2-4,TGTGCCACGGGCGTGGGGGGACTAGCCAAAAACATTCAGTACTTC,CATGVGGLAKNIQYF
.,TRBV7-4,many,TRBJ2-3,TGTGCCAGCAGGCCCGACTTTGCAGATACGCAGTATTTT,CASRPDFADTQYF
.,TRBV28,.,TRBJ1-6,TGTGCCAGCAAAAGAGACGGGCGGGGTTCACCCCTCCACTTT,CASKRDGRGSPLHF
TRBD1,TRBV18,.,TRBJ1-1,TGTGCCAGCTCACAGGGGGCAGCGAACACTGAAGCTTTCTTT,CASSQGAANTEAFF